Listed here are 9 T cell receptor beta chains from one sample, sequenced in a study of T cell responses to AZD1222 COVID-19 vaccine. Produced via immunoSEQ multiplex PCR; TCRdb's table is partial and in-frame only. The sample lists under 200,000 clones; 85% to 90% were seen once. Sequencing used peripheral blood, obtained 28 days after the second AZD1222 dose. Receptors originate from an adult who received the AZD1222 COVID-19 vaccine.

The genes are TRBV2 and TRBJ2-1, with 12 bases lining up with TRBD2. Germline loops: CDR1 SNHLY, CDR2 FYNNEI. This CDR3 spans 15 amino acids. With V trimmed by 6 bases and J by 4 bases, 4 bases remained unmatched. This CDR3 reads CASSHGTSGYNEQFF. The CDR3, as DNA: TGTGCCAGCAGCCACGGGACTAGCGGGTACAATGAGCAGTTCTTC. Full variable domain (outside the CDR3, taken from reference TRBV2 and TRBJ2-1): EPEVTQTPSHQVTQMGQEVILRCVPISNHLYFYWYRQILGQKVEFLVSFYNNEISEKSEIFDDQFSVERPDGSNFTLKIRSTKLEDSAMYFCASSHGTSGYNEQFFGPGTRLTVL.

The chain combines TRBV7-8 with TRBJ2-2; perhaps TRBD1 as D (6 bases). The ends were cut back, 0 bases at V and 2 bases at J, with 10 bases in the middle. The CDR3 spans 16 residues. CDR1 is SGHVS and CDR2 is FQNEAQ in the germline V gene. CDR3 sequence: CASSLARGYNTGELFF. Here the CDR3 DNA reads TGTGCCAGCAGCTTAGCCAGGGGCTACAACACCGGGGAGCTGTTTTTT.

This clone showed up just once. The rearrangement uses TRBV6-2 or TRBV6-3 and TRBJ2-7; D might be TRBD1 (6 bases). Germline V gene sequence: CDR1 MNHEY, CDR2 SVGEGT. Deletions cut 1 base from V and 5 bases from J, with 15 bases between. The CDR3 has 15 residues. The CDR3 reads CASSYLTGTKNEQYF. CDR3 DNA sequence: TGTGCCAGCAGTTACTTGACCGGGACAAAAAACGAGCAGTACTTC.

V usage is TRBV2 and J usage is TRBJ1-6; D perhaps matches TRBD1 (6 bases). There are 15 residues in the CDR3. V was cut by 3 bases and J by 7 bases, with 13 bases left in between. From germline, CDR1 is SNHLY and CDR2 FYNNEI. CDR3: CASSDAGVGNSPLHF. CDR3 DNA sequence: TGTGCCAGCAGTGATGCAGGGGTGGGCAATTCACCCCTCCACTTT.

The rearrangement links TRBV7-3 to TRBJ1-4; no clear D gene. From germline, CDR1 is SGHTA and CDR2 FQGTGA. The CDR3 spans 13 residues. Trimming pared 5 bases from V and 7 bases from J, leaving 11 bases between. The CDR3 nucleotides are TGTGCCAGCAGCGCCGGGGTTTCTGAAAAACTGTTTTTT. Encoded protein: CASSAGVSEKLFF.

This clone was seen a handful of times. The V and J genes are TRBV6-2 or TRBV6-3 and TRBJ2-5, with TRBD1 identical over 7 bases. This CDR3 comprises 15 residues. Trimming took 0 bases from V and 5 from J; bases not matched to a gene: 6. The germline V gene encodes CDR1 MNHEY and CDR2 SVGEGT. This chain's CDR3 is CASSYSKGGGETQYF. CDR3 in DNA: TGTGCCAGCAGTTACTCGAAAGGGGGCGGGGAGACCCAGTACTTC.

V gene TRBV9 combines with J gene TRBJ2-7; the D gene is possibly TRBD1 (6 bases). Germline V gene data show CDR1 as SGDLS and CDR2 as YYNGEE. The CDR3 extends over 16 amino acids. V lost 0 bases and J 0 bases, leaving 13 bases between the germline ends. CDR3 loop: CASSVGPTGFSYEQYF. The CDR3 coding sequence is TGTGCCAGCAGCGTAGGCCCGACAGGTTTCTCCTACGAGCAGTACTTC.

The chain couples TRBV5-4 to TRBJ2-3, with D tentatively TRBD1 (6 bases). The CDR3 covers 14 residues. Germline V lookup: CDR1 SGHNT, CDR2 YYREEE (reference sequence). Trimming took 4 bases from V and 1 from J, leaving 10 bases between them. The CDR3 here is CASSRDTGTDTQYF. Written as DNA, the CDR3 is TGTGCCAGCAGCCGGGACACGGGCACAGATACGCAGTATTTT. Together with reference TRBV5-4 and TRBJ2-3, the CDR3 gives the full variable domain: ETGVTQSPTHLIKTRGQQVTLRCSSQSGHNTVSWYQQALGQGPQFIFQYYREEENGRGNFPPRFSGLQFPNYSSELNVNALELDDSALYLCASSRDTGTDTQYFGPGTRLTVL.

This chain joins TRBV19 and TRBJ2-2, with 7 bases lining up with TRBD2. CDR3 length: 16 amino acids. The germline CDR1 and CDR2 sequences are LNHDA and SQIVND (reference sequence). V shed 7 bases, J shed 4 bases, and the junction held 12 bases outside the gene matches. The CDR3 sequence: CASNPPAGVVTGELFF. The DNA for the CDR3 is TGTGCCAGTAATCCCCCCGCGGGAGTGGTCACCGGGGAGCTGTTTTTT.